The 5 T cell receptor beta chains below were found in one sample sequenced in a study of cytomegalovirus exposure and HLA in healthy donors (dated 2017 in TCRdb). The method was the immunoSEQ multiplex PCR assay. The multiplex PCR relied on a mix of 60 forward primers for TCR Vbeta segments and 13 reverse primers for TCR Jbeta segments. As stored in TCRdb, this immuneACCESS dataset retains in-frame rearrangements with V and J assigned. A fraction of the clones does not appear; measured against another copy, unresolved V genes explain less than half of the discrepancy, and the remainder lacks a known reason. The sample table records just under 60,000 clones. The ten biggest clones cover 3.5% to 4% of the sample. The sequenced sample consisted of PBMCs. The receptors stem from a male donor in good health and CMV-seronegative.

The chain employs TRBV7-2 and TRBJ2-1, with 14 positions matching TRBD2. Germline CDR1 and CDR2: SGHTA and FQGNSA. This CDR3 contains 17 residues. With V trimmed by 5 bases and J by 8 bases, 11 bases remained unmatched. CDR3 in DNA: TGTGCCAGCAGCGCATCCGGGACTAGCGGGAGTTGGGATGAGCAGTTCTTC. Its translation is CASSASGTSGSWDEQFF.

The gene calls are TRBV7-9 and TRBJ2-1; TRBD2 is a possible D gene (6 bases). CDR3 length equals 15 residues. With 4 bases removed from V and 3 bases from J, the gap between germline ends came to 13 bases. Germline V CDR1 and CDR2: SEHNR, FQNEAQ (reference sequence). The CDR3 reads CASSSLGGNYNEQFF. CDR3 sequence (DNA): TGTGCCAGCAGCTCACTTGGCGGGAACTACAATGAGCAGTTCTTC.

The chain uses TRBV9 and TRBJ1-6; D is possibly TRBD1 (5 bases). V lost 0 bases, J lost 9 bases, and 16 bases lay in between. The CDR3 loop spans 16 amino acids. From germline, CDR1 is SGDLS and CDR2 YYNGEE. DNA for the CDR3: TGTGCCAGCAGCGTAGGATCTGGGCAGGGTTTTTCACCCCTCCACTTT. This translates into CASSVGSGQGFSPLHF.

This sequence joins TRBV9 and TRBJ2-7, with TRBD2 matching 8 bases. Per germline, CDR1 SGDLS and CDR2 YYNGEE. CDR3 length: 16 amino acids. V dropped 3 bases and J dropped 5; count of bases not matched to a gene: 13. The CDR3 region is CASSADGERESNEQYF. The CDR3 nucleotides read TGTGCCAGCAGCGCGGATGGGGAGCGGGAGAGCAACGAGCAGTACTTC.

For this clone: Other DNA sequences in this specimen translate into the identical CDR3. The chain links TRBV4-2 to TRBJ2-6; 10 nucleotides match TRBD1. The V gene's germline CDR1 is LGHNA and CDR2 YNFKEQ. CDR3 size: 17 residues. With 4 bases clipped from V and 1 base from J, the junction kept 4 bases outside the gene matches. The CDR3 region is CASSPRTGGSGANVLTF. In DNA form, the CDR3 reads TGTGCCAGCAGCCCGAGGACAGGGGGATCTGGGGCCAACGTCCTGACTTTC.